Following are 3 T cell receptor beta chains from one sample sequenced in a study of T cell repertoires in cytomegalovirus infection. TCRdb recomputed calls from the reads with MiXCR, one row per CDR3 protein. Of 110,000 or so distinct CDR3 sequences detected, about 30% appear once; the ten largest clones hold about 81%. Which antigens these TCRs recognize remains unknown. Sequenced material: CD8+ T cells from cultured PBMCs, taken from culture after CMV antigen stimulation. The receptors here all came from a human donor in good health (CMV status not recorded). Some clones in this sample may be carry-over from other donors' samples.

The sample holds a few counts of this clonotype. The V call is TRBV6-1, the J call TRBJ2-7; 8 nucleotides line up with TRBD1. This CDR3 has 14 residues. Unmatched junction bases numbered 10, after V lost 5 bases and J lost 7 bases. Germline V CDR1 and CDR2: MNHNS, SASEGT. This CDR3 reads CASSTWTGLGEQYF. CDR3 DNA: TGTGCCAGCAGTACCTGGACAGGGCTCGGGGAGCAGTACTTC.

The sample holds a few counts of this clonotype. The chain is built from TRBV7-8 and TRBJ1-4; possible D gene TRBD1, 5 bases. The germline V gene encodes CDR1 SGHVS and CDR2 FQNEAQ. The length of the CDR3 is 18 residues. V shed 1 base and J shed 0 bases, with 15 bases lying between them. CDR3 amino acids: CASSLGPTAFATNEKLFF. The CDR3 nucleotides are TGTGCCAGCAGCTTAGGACCGACAGCCTTTGCAACTAATGAAAAACTGTTTTTT.

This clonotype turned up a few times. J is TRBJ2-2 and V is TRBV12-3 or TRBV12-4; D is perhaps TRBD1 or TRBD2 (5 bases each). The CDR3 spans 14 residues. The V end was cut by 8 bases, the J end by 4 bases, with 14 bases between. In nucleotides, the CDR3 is TGTGCCAGCGGAGAGTTGGGGGTCACCGGGGAGCTGTTTTTT. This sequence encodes CASGELGVTGELFF.